The entry below gives a single T cell receptor (beta chain) sequence along with its context. Its antigen is unknown. From the 5' RACE reads, TCRdb called clonotypes with MiXCR, one entry per CDR3 protein. The sample lists around 390,000 distinct CDR3 sequences; around a sixth were seen once. This record belongs to a study of T-cell memory formation after mild COVID-19. Overall study context: Each donor largely had its own TCR clusters.

Germline loops: CDR1 SGHRS, CDR2 YFSETQ. The CDR3 totals 15 residues. Trimming removed 0 bases from V and 11 bases from J, with 20 bases in between. Study findings and constraints: Later expanders leaned CD4+, whereas day 15 to 85 contracting clones were balanced CD4/CD8. Several responding clones turned up in pre-infection memory, indicating that cross-reactive memory may have taken part. Contracting CD8+ clones were enriched in EMRA, CD4+ mainly in CM and EM.

The rearrangement joins TRBV5-1 to TRBJ1-1; no definite D call. The sequence was obtained from a man younger than 35 who had mild COVID-19 (a few samples of this study predate the infection). Cell type and time point are not known. The material sequenced was PBMCs or a T cell subset sorted from them (not recorded which). The CDR3 loop is CASSLGLGGNVFAFF. In nucleotides, the CDR3 is TGCGCCAGCAGCTTGGGACTAGGCGGGAATGTTTTTGCTTTCTTT.